Below, 27 T cell receptor beta chains from the same sample are listed, as sequenced in a study of identical twins. MiXCR, applied by TCRdb to the 5' RACE reads, yields one record per CDR3 protein. Among approximately 600,000 distinct CDR3 sequences listed, less than 9% were seen once. This sample was also put to use in a study of yellow fever vaccine responses in identical twins.

The sequenced sample was PBMCs. The receptors here all came from a woman between 18 and 29 years old in good health.

This clonotype came up many times. The chain employs TRBV29-1 and TRBJ1-2; weak D call: TRBD1 (5 bases). CDR1 and CDR2 from the germline V gene are SQVTM and ANQGSEA. V was pared by 3 bases and J by 3 bases, with 8 bases between. This CDR3 comprises 12 residues. The chain's CDR3 is CSVDAGDYGYTF. The CDR3 coding sequence is TGCAGCGTTGACGCGGGGGACTATGGCTACACCTTC.

The chain employs TRBV5-1 and TRBJ2-5; no clear D. The germline V gene has CDR1 SGHRS and CDR2 YFSETQ. The CDR3 extends over 17 amino acids. V lost 3 bases to trimming and J lost 4 bases, with 22 bases between them. The CDR3 nucleotides read TGCGCCAGCAGCTCGAATGGTTGGCGGTTTAAGGGAGAGACCCAGTACTTC. It translates to CASSSNGWRFKGETQYF. Based on the CDR3 plus reference TRBV5-1 and TRBJ2-5, the full variable domain is KAGVTQTPRYLIKTRGQQVTLSCSPISGHRSVSWYQQTPGQGLQFLFEYFSETQRNKGNFPGRFSGRQFSNSRSEMNVSTLELGDSALYLCASSSNGWRFKGETQYFGPGTRLLVL.

This clonotype has more than one count but fewer than ten. The rearrangement joins TRBV10-3 to TRBJ2-7; D could derive from TRBD1 or TRBD2 (5 bases each). CDR1 is ENHRY, CDR2 SYGVKD, per germline. The CDR3 has 15 residues. V was cut by 3 bases and J by 1 base, with 13 bases left in between. The CDR3 is CAISEVWGPSYEQYF. In DNA form, the CDR3 reads TGTGCCATCAGTGAAGTATGGGGACCGTCCTACGAGCAGTACTTC.

This sequence joins TRBV4-1 and TRBJ2-3, with 7 bases aligning to TRBD1. The CDR3 extends over 17 amino acids. CDR1 MGHRA and CDR2 YSYEKL come from the germline V gene. Trimming removed 1 base from V and 2 bases from J; junction bases left unmatched: 9. The CDR3 DNA sequence: TGCGCCAGCAGCCAAGCAGGGGACAGACGTTACACAGATACGCAGTATTTT. Residues: CASSQAGDRRYTDTQYF.

This clonotype was counted between two and nine times. The chain is built from TRBV7-8 and TRBJ2-1, with D possibly being TRBD2 (7 bases). V was pared by 1 base and J by 5 bases, with 12 bases between. Germline V gene data show CDR1 as SGHVS and CDR2 as FQNEAQ. CDR3 length: 15 residues. CDR3 in amino acids: CASSLGGGPDNEQFF. The CDR3 DNA reads TGTGCCAGCAGCTTAGGGGGGGGCCCCGACAATGAGCAGTTCTTC.

CDR3 sequence: CATSRDRLAGSNEQFF. CDR3 DNA sequence: TGTGCCACCAGCAGAGACAGACTAGCGGGGAGCAATGAGCAGTTCTTC. The chain joins TRBV15 to TRBJ2-1, with 11 bases that match TRBD2. The CDR3 extends over 16 amino acids. The V gene end was trimmed by 0 bases and the J gene end by 6 bases; junction bases not matched to a gene: 4. Germline CDR1 and CDR2: LNHNV and YYDKDF (reference sequence). Complete variable domain (other parts from reference TRBV15 and TRBJ2-1): DAMVIQNPRYQVTQFGKPVTLSCSQTLNHNVMYWYQQKSSQAPKLLFHYYDKDFNNEADTPDNFQSRRPNTSFCFLDIRSPGLGDTAMYLCATSRDRLAGSNEQFFGPGTRLTVL.

This chain connects TRBV28 to TRBJ2-5; TRBD2 agrees at 8 bases. The CDR3 is 15 amino acids. The germline V gene encodes CDR1 MDHEN and CDR2 SYDVKM. With V trimmed by 11 bases and J by 2 bases, 13 bases remained unmatched. In DNA, the CDR3 is TGTGCCTCGTATTCTGCGGGGGGCCTACAAGAGACCCAGTACTTC. This translates into CASYSAGGLQETQYF.

This clonotype was picked up many times. V is TRBV29-1 and J is TRBJ2-2; a weak D match, TRBD1 (5 bases). The germline V gene has CDR1 SQVTM and CDR2 ANQGSEA. The CDR3 loop spans 11 amino acids. CDR3 amino acids: CSAGLTGELFF. In nucleotides, the CDR3 is TGCAGTGCAGGGTTGACCGGGGAGCTGTTTTTT.

This clonotype was detected ten times or more. The chain employs TRBV20-1 and TRBJ2-6; a weak D match, TRBD2 (6 bases). The CDR3 has 16 residues. In germline, CDR1 is DFQATT, CDR2 SNEGSKA (reference sequence). Trimming took 3 bases from V and 0 from J, leaving 12 bases between them. The CDR3 reads CSASRDFNSGANVLTF. In DNA form, the CDR3 reads TGCAGTGCTAGCAGGGACTTCAACTCTGGGGCCAACGTCCTGACTTTC.

This clonotype came up many times. The chain joins TRBV24-1 to TRBJ2-2; 12 positions agree with TRBD2. V trimming: 8 bases; J trimming: 6 bases; junction bases outside the gene matches: 12. Looked up from germline, CDR1 is KGHDR and CDR2 is SFDVKD. The CDR3 covers 17 residues. The CDR3 DNA follows: TGTGCCACCAACACCCTAGCGGGAGGGATAGGGGCCGGGGAGCTGTTTTTT. Translating gives CATNTLAGGIGAGELFF.

The chain recombines TRBV3-1 with TRBJ2-7; 14 positions match TRBD2. The CDR3 runs to 13 residues. Per germline, CDR1 LGHDT and CDR2 YNNKEL (reference sequence). The ends lost 5 bases at V and 12 bases at J; junction bases unmatched: 6. Here the CDR3 DNA reads TGTGCCAGCAGCTACGGACTAGCGGGAGGTTTGTACTTC. Its protein is CASSYGLAGGLYF.

V gene TRBV29-1 combines with J gene TRBJ2-7, with D unclear. Germline CDR1 reads SQVTM; CDR2 reads ANQGSEA. CDR3 length: 15 residues. Trimming shortened V by 0 bases and J by 0 bases, and 12 bases separated the two germline ends. The CDR3 DNA reads as TGCAGCGTTGAAGATCAGTATAGCCGCTCCTACGAGCAGTACTTC. Translated, it gives CSVEDQYSRSYEQYF.

The rearrangement links TRBV7-6 to TRBJ1-1; D remains ambiguous. Trimming left V 5 bases short and J 1 base short, with 11 bases between. Per the germline V gene, CDR1 is SGHVS and CDR2 is FNYEAQ. CDR3 length: 14 amino acids. The CDR3 is CASSQDEWNTEAFF. The CDR3 nucleotides read TGTGCCAGCAGCCAAGACGAGTGGAACACTGAAGCTTTCTTT.

This chain joins TRBV10-3 and TRBJ1-5, with unresolved D. From germline, CDR1 is ENHRY and CDR2 SYGVKD. V gave up 3 bases and J gave up 4 bases, with 13 bases separating them. The CDR3 consists of 15 residues. The CDR3 coding sequence is TGTGCCATCAGTGATCAGCCAGGCGGAAATCAGCCCCAGCATTTT. Its protein is CAISDQPGGNQPQHF.

In this sample, this clonotype turned up a few times. The V and J genes are TRBV29-1 and TRBJ2-1; 7 nucleotides align to TRBD1. CDR1 is SQVTM, CDR2 ANQGSEA, per germline. The CDR3 is made up of 13 amino acids. Germline trimming cut 5 bases from V and 2 bases from J; bases unmatched to any gene: 3. The CDR3 loop reads CSVPGQTYNEQFF. The CDR3 DNA reads TGCAGCGTTCCGGGACAGACCTACAATGAGCAGTTCTTC.

This clonotype was seen a handful of times. This chain connects TRBV29-1 to TRBJ2-1; 7 positions agree with TRBD2. V dropped 6 bases and J dropped 8; count of bases not matched to a gene: 19. Germline CDR1 SQVTM, CDR2 ANQGSEA. The CDR3 totals 16 residues. In DNA, the CDR3 is TGCAGCGTACCCTGGCCGGGACTATTTACTCTCGATGAGCAGTTCTTC. It is translated as CSVPWPGLFTLDEQFF.

The CDR3 sequence is CAISETTPYNEQFF. CDR3 nucleotides: TGTGCCATCAGTGAGACTACCCCCTACAATGAGCAGTTCTTC. This chain joins TRBV10-3 and TRBJ2-1; D not certain. The V gene's germline CDR1 is ENHRY and CDR2 SYGVKD. Trimming took off 2 bases at V and 2 bases at J, with 7 bases between the two ends. The CDR3 has 14 residues.

This clonotype was recorded many times. The gene calls are TRBV7-9 and TRBJ2-5; perhaps D is TRBD1 or TRBD2 (5 bases each). Germline V gene sequence: CDR1 SEHNR, CDR2 FQNEAQ (reference sequence). With 5 bases removed from V and 5 bases from J, the gap between germline ends came to 12 bases. The CDR3 spans 13 residues. The CDR3 region is CASSPGRQETQYF. CDR3 in DNA: TGTGCCAGCAGCCCAGGGAGACAGGAGACCCAGTACTTC.

The chain is built from TRBV27 and TRBJ2-3; the match to TRBD2 covers 11 bases. Germline V gene sequence: CDR1 MNHEY, CDR2 SMNVEV (reference sequence). The trim removed 5 bases at V and 9 bases at J, leaving 16 bases unmatched. The CDR3 totals 17 residues. This CDR3 reads CASSHSSSGGSPRTQYF. The CDR3 region has the DNA TGTGCCAGCAGTCACAGCTCTAGCGGGGGGTCCCCTAGGACGCAGTATTTT.

There are many counts of this clonotype. Written as DNA, the CDR3 is TGCGCCAGCAGCCAAGGCAGGGTCGGGTCAGATACGCAGTATTTT. As protein: CASSQGRVGSDTQYF. The J gene is TRBJ2-3, the V gene TRBV4-1; possibly TRBD1 for D (5 bases). Germline V lookup: CDR1 MGHRA, CDR2 YSYEKL. CDR3 length equals 15 residues. The ends were cut back, 1 base at V and 4 bases at J, with 12 bases in the middle.

Only a few counts were recorded for this clonotype. The chain has TRBV27 and TRBJ2-3; the D is unclear. CDR3 length: 15 amino acids. Germline loops: CDR1 MNHEY, CDR2 SMNVEV (reference sequence). V gave up 4 bases and J gave up 0 bases, with 11 bases separating them. DNA of the CDR3: TGTGCCAGCAGTTCAATTGGGTCTAGCACAGATACGCAGTATTTT. Translated, it gives CASSSIGSSTDTQYF.

The J gene is TRBJ1-1, the V gene TRBV10-3, with D perhaps TRBD1 (5 bases). In germline, CDR1 is ENHRY, CDR2 SYGVKD. The V gene lost 10 bases and the J gene lost 0 bases, with 21 bases spanning the gap. The CDR3 has 16 amino acids. CDR3 protein: CATHPGFHLMNTEAFF. CDR3 sequence (DNA): TGTGCCACCCATCCAGGGTTCCACCTCATGAACACTGAAGCTTTCTTT.

This clonotype was found many times. V is TRBV12-3 or TRBV12-4 and J is TRBJ2-2; D call uncertain. The CDR3 has 17 residues. Trimming removed 5 bases at V and 4 bases at J, with 20 bases between. In DNA, the CDR3 is TGTGCCAGCAGTCTCCCCCCGTGGACGGGCTTCACCGGGGAGCTGTTTTTT. Translated: CASSLPPWTGFTGELFF.

Many counts were recorded for this clonotype. V usage is TRBV12-3 or TRBV12-4 and J usage is TRBJ2-2; D gene uncertain. There are 13 residues in the CDR3. Trimming stripped 8 bases from V and 4 bases from J, with 11 bases between. The DNA for the CDR3 is TGTGCCAGCGAGGCCTTGGTCACCGGGGAGCTGTTTTTT. Residues: CASEALVTGELFF.

This chain links TRBV6-1 with TRBJ2-2, with 8 bases that match TRBD1. From germline, CDR1 is MNHNS and CDR2 SASEGT. Germline trimming cut 6 bases from V and 5 bases from J; bases unmatched to any gene: 5. There are 14 residues in the CDR3. CDR3 sequence (DNA): TGTGCCAGCAGCAGGGGGCAAGGGACCGGGGAGCTGTTTTTT. This sequence encodes CASSRGQGTGELFF.

This clonotype was detected only a few times. V and J are TRBV13 and TRBJ1-5; 7 bases line up with TRBD1. The V gene's germline CDR1 is PRHDT and CDR2 FYEKMQ (reference sequence). The V gene end was trimmed by 0 bases and the J gene end by 0 bases; junction bases not matched to a gene: 5. This CDR3 is 17 amino acids long. DNA of the CDR3: TGTGCCAGCAGCTTAGGTCCCGGGACAGATAGCAATCAGCCCCAGCATTTT. Amino acids: CASSLGPGTDSNQPQHF.

This chain links TRBV20-1 with TRBJ2-1; D is uncertain. The CDR3 contains 12 residues. Trimming removed 6 bases at V and 4 bases at J, with 10 bases between. CDR1 and CDR2 from the germline V gene are DFQATT and SNEGSKA (reference sequence). This chain's CDR3 is CSARRAYNEQFF. The CDR3 coding sequence is TGCAGTGCCAGACGGGCTTACAATGAGCAGTTCTTC.